This TCR beta chain was sequenced during a study of OX40 agonist ivuxolimab in advanced cancers. Clones were read by immunoSEQ multiplex PCR, and TCRdb kept only the in-frame ones, dropping some. The sample includes 95,000 to 150,000 clones, 92% seen only once; the top ten take around 0.81%. Germline values: CDR1 SGDLS, CDR2 YYNGEE. The CDR3 is 13 residues long. The germline V and J ends were trimmed by 0 bases and 10 bases, with 13 bases remaining between them. The sequenced sample was CD4+ or CD8+ T cells sorted from blood, obtained in a trial of the OX40 agonist ivuxolimab. V and J are TRBV9 and TRBJ1-1; D gene uncertain. This sequence originates from an adult with an advanced solid tumor such as melanoma, head and neck, liver or kidney cancer. The CDR3 reads CASSVASSFSAFF. The CDR3 nucleotides are TGTGCCAGCAGCGTAGCTTCAAGTTTCTCAGCTTTCTTT.